The sequence of this T cell receptor (beta chain) was determined in a study of blood T cell repertoires in COVID-19. Study context: T cells, B-cell-depleted T cells, or PBMCs provided the cDNA or gDNA that served as material.

The V segment lost 3 bases and the J segment 6 bases; nucleotides outside the gene matches: 3. This CDR3 comprises 15 residues. Germline V gene data show CDR1 as PRHDT and CDR2 as FYEKMQ (reference sequence). Residents of 20 to 25 US areas, aged about 18 to 100 years, made up the participants. This table comes from immunoSEQ multiplex PCR, and its TCRdb copy is limited to in-frame clones, with some not included. Here the sample spans some 240,000 clones, approximately 83% being singletons. The sequencing input was PBMCs or T cells enriched from blood (not recorded which). The clonotype was recovered from a man aged 45 to 65 who had recovered from COVID-19. The V and J genes are TRBV13 and TRBJ2-3; TRBD2 agrees at 13 bases. Here the CDR3 reads CASSFRLAGGDTQYF. In DNA form, the CDR3 reads TGTGCCAGCAGCTTTCGACTAGCGGGAGGTGATACGCAGTATTTT. The full variable domain, its missing parts supplied by reference TRBV13 and TRBJ2-3, is AAGVIQSPRHLIKEKRETATLKCYPIPRHDTVYWYQQGPGQDPQFLISFYEKMQSDKGSIPDRFSAQQFSDYHSELNMSSLELGDSALYFCASSFRLAGGDTQYFGPGTRLTVL.